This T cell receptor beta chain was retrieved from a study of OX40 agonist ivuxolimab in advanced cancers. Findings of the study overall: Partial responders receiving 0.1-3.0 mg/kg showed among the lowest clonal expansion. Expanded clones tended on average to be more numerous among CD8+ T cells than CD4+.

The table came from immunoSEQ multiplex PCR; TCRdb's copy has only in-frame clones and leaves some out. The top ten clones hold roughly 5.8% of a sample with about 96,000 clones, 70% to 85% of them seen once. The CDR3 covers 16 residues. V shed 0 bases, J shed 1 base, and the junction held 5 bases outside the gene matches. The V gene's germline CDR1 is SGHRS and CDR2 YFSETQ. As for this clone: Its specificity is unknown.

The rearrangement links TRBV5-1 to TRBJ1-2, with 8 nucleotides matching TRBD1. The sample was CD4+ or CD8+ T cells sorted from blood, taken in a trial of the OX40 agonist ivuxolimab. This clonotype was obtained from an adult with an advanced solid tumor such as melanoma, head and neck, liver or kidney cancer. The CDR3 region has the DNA TGCGCCAGCAGCTTGGCCCGGACAGGGTTTAACTATGGCTACACCTTC. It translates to CASSLARTGFNYGYTF.